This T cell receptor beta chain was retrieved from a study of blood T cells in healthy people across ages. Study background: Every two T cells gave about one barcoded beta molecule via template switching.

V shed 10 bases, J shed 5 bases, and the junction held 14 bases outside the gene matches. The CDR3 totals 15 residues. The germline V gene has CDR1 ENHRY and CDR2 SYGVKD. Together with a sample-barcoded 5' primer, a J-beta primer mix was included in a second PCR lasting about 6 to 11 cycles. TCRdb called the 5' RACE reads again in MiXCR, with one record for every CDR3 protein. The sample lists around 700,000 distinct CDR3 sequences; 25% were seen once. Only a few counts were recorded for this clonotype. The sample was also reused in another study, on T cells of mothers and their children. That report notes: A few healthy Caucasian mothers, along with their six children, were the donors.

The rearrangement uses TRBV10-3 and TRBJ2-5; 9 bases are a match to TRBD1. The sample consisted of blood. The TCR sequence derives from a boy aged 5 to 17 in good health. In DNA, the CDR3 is TGTGCCACCGGACAGGGGACAGCCAATATTGAGACCCAGTACTTC. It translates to CATGQGTANIETQYF.